Listed below are T cell receptor beta chains from one sample, sequenced in a study of Ad26.COV2.S vaccination and SARS-CoV-2 variants. Some clones are missing from TCRdb's copy, which holds only in-frame ones; the method was immunoSEQ multiplex PCR. The sample consists of roughly 320,000 clones, roughly 84% of them appearing once. The material sequenced was peripheral blood, taken in a trial of Ad26.COV2.S vaccine versus placebo. The receptors here all came from a person between 18 and 65 years old who received the Ad26.COV2.S COVID-19 vaccine or a placebo. Each CDR3 is given with its conserved first and last residue. Each record gives: CDR3 protein, CDR3 DNA, V gene, D gene, J gene, clone size. The D gene is left open where the match is weak. Clone size is stated in some rows and not others, as once, few, many or a class when expanded.

CDR3aa: CASSEVSGRLNYGYTF
CDR3nt: TGTGCCAGCAGTGAAGTATCCGGCAGGCTTAACTATGGCTACACCTTC
v_gene: TRBV6-1
d_gene: .
j_gene: TRBJ1-2
abundance: few

CDR3aa: CAISEPTFISGGALNTGELFF
CDR3nt: TGTGCCATCAGTGAGCCCACATTTATTAGCGGGGGGGCGTTGAACACCGGGGAGCTGTTTTTT
v_gene: TRBV10-3
d_gene: TRBD2
j_gene: TRBJ2-2
abundance: .

CDR3aa: CASSRSGQETQYF
CDR3nt: TGTGCCAGCAGCCGCAGCGGGCAAGAGACCCAGTACTTC
v_gene: TRBV11-2
d_gene: .
j_gene: TRBJ2-5
abundance: .

CDR3aa: CASSYDSEINEKLFF
CDR3nt: TGTGCCAGCAGTTATGACAGCGAAATTAATGAAAAACTGTTTTTT
v_gene: TRBV2
d_gene: .
j_gene: TRBJ1-4
abundance: .

CDR3aa: CASSPPGRNYGYTF
CDR3nt: TGTGCCAGCTCACCCCCGGGACGGAACTATGGCTACACCTTC
v_gene: TRBV18
d_gene: .
j_gene: TRBJ1-2
abundance: .

CDR3aa: CAWSVRTGGRNQPQHF
CDR3nt: TGTGCCTGGAGTGTAAGGACAGGGGGACGAAATCAGCCCCAGCATTTT
v_gene: TRBV30
d_gene: TRBD1
j_gene: TRBJ1-5
abundance: .

CDR3aa: CASGSTDQPQHF
CDR3nt: TGTGCTAGTGGTTCGACAGATCAGCCCCAGCATTTT
v_gene: TRBV12-5
d_gene: .
j_gene: TRBJ1-5
abundance: .

CDR3aa: CASSQWSLSDNSPLHF
CDR3nt: TGTGCCAGCAGCCAGTGGTCCTTGTCGGATAATTCACCCCTCCACTTT
v_gene: TRBV3-1/TRBV3-2
d_gene: .
j_gene: TRBJ1-6
abundance: .

CDR3aa: CASSRPQGAGGTFYGYTF
CDR3nt: TGCGCCAGCAGCCGGCCACAGGGGGCTGGAGGAACCTTCTATGGCTACACCTTC
v_gene: TRBV4-1
d_gene: TRBD1
j_gene: TRBJ1-2
abundance: .

CDR3aa: CASSSGLAGTADTQYF
CDR3nt: TGTGCCAGCAGCTCGGGACTAGCGGGGACTGCAGATACGCAGTATTTT
v_gene: TRBV7-2
d_gene: TRBD2
j_gene: TRBJ2-3
abundance: .

CDR3aa: CACYRGSFGYTF
CDR3nt: TGTGCCTGTTACAGGGGTTCTTTTGGCTACACCTTC
v_gene: TRBV30
d_gene: TRBD1
j_gene: TRBJ1-2
abundance: few

CDR3aa: CASSRLLHSNQPQHF
CDR3nt: TGTGCCAGCAGCAGGCTACTCCATAGCAATCAGCCCCAGCATTTT
v_gene: TRBV25-1
d_gene: .
j_gene: TRBJ1-5
abundance: .

CDR3aa: CASSQVAGGITDTQYF
CDR3nt: TGTGCCAGCAGCCAAGTAGCGGGGGGAATCACAGATACGCAGTATTTT
v_gene: TRBV3-1/TRBV3-2
d_gene: TRBD2
j_gene: TRBJ2-3
abundance: once

CDR3aa: CASSFRVADTQYF
CDR3nt: TGTGCCAGCAGCTTTCGGGTAGCTGATACGCAGTATTTT
v_gene: TRBV7-2
d_gene: .
j_gene: TRBJ2-3
abundance: .

CDR3aa: CATSTWDRGFTEAFF
CDR3nt: TGTGCCACCAGCACCTGGGACAGGGGGTTCACTGAAGCTTTCTTT
v_gene: TRBV15
d_gene: TRBD1
j_gene: TRBJ1-1
abundance: .

CDR3aa: CAWSVKGAYGYTF
CDR3nt: TGTGCCTGGAGTGTAAAAGGGGCCTATGGCTACACCTTC
v_gene: TRBV30
d_gene: .
j_gene: TRBJ1-2
abundance: .

CDR3aa: CASEWAVGTGELFF
CDR3nt: TGTGCCAGCGAATGGGCGGTAGGCACCGGGGAGCTGTTTTTT
v_gene: TRBV6-5
d_gene: .
j_gene: TRBJ2-2
abundance: .

CDR3aa: CASSPGQGVTEAFF
CDR3nt: TGTGCCAGCAGCCCGGGACAGGGGGTTACTGAAGCTTTCTTT
v_gene: TRBV5-6
d_gene: TRBD1
j_gene: TRBJ1-1
abundance: .